These 29 T cell receptor beta chains share one sample of origin, sequenced in a study of T cells in Graves' hyperthyroidism and ophthalmopathy. TCR beta CDR3 regions were amplified from RNA transcripts. The TCR CDR3 was amplified in a first-round RT-PCR using the HTBI primer set. MiXCR, run by TCRdb on the multiplex PCR reads, gives a single entry per CDR3 protein. Of about 720,000 distinct CDR3 sequences listed, roughly a sixth are singletons. The sequenced material came from blood. These receptors were taken from a woman between 50 and 59 years old with Graves' hyperthyroidism that later progressed to Graves' ophthalmopathy.

This clonotype has ten or more counts. This sequence joins TRBV20-1 and TRBJ2-5; D might be TRBD1 (5 bases). Germline values: CDR1 DFQATT, CDR2 SNEGSKA (reference sequence). The CDR3 is 14 amino acids. Trimming took 1 base from V and 0 from J, leaving 9 bases between them. The chain's CDR3 is CSARVPGYQETQYF. The CDR3 DNA reads as TGCAGTGCTAGAGTGCCAGGGTACCAAGAGACCCAGTACTTC.

V usage is TRBV10-1 and J usage is TRBJ2-1; unclear D gene. With 8 bases removed from V and 5 bases from J, the gap between germline ends came to 16 bases. Germline assignment: CDR1 WNHNN and CDR2 SYGVQD (reference sequence). The CDR3 spans 14 residues. This CDR3 reads CASVFGRLDNEQFF. For the CDR3, the DNA is TGCGCCAGCGTCTTCGGCCGCCTGGACAATGAGCAGTTCTTC.

The chain's CDR3 is CASSTTGDEQYF. In DNA, the CDR3 is TGTGCCAGCAGTACGACAGGGGACGAGCAGTACTTC. The chain has TRBV6-1 and TRBJ2-7, with 8 bases that match TRBD1. There are 12 residues in the CDR3. Germline loops: CDR1 MNHNS, CDR2 SASEGT. With V trimmed by 5 bases and J by 5 bases, 2 bases remained unmatched.

This clonotype was observed a few times. V and J are TRBV6-1 and TRBJ1-5, with D perhaps matching TRBD1 (6 bases). From germline, CDR1 is MNHNS and CDR2 SASEGT. The CDR3 loop spans 15 amino acids. Trimming cost V 1 base and J 5 bases, with 12 bases left between them. The DNA of the CDR3 is TGTGCCAGCAGTGAAGACAGGGTAACGGATCAGCCCCAGCATTTT. The encoded protein is CASSEDRVTDQPQHF.

The V and J genes are TRBV14 and TRBJ1-2; 8 positions agree with TRBD1. The CDR3 length is 14 residues. Germline loops: CDR1 SGHDN, CDR2 FVKESK. With V trimmed by 1 base and J by 5 bases, 3 bases remained unmatched. Written as DNA, the CDR3 is TGTGCCAGCAGCCAAGCTCACAGGGGGTATGGCTACACCTTC. The encoded protein is CASSQAHRGYGYTF.

This clonotype was detected only a few times. The gene calls are TRBV30 and TRBJ2-5; 8 bases line up with TRBD1. The CDR3 totals 14 residues. From germline, CDR1 is GTSNPN and CDR2 SVGIG (reference sequence). Losses at the gene ends were 1 base for V and 5 bases for J; bases not matched to a gene: 6. The CDR3 sequence: CAWSETGVGETQYF. The CDR3 nucleotides read TGTGCCTGGAGTGAGACAGGGGTCGGGGAGACCCAGTACTTC.

CDR3 DNA: TGTGCCAGCTCACCAGGGCGTGGCAGCGCCTACGAGCAGTACTTC. This sequence encodes CASSPGRGSAYEQYF. The chain has TRBV18 and TRBJ2-7; D not certain. Trimming removed 2 bases at V and 2 bases at J, with 13 bases between. From germline, CDR1 is KGHSH and CDR2 LQKENI. This CDR3 comprises 15 residues.

The V gene is TRBV20-1, the J gene TRBJ1-6; TRBD1 might be the D (5 bases). CDR1 DFQATT and CDR2 SNEGSKA come from the germline V gene (reference sequence). The CDR3 consists of 14 residues. Trimming took 5 bases from V and 6 from J, leaving 14 bases between them. CDR3 bases: TGCAGTGCTCACGATGACAGAATTAATTCACCCCTCCACTTT. It specifies CSAHDDRINSPLHF.

This clonotype was observed a handful of times. This chain connects TRBV7-2 to TRBJ2-1; D gene ambiguous. Germline V gene sequence: CDR1 SGHTA, CDR2 FQGNSA. Trimming pared 8 bases from V and 6 bases from J, leaving 8 bases between. The CDR3 runs 11 residues. The CDR3 sequence is CASASLNEQFF. The CDR3 nucleotides are TGTGCCAGCGCCAGTCTCAATGAGCAGTTCTTC.

V is TRBV29-1 and J is TRBJ2-1, with 11 bases that match TRBD1. This CDR3 contains 16 residues. V gave up 7 bases and J gave up 4 bases; unmatched junction bases: 12. Germline V gene data show CDR1 as SQVTM and CDR2 as ANQGSEA. The CDR3, as DNA: TGCAGCGCTCCTCCCCGGGGGGACAGGGGGTACAATGAGCAGTTCTTC. Translating it yields CSAPPRGDRGYNEQFF.

This clonotype showed up many times. This sequence joins TRBV5-1 and TRBJ2-1; the D gene is possibly TRBD1 (5 bases). This CDR3 has 13 residues. Germline V CDR1 and CDR2: SGHRS, YFSETQ. V was pared by 5 bases and J by 4 bases, with 10 bases between. This CDR3 is CASRPTEYNEQFF. The CDR3 DNA sequence: TGCGCCAGCAGACCGACAGAATACAATGAGCAGTTCTTC.

This clonotype turned up a few times. The rearrangement joins TRBV9 to TRBJ2-1; 14 bases match TRBD2. The CDR3 sequence is 16 residues long. Germline loops: CDR1 SGDLS, CDR2 YYNGEE. The trim removed 4 bases at V and 8 bases at J, leaving 8 bases unmatched. This CDR3 is CASSPRTSGGIDEQFF. The DNA for the CDR3 is TGTGCCAGCAGCCCCCGGACTAGCGGGGGGATCGATGAGCAGTTCTTC.

The CDR3 coding sequence is TGTGCCAGCAGTTTGTGGGACAGGAGTTTGGGGGCCAACGTCCTGACTTTC. Translating it yields CASSLWDRSLGANVLTF. This chain joins TRBV28 and TRBJ2-6, with 8 bases that match TRBD1. This CDR3 region has 17 residues. Germline V CDR1 and CDR2: MDHEN, SYDVKM. V lost 3 bases and J lost 4; bases outside the gene matches: 8.

This clonotype was counted ten times or more. The CDR3 spells CASNPDGTGDRAQYF. The CDR3 nucleotides are TGTGCCAGCAATCCAGATGGGACAGGGGATAGGGCCCAGTACTTC. V gene TRBV3-1 combines with J gene TRBJ2-5; 10 bases map to TRBD1. With V trimmed by 7 bases and J by 9 bases, 14 bases remained unmatched. The CDR3 is 15 amino acids. Germline V CDR1 and CDR2: LGHDT, YNNKEL (reference sequence).

This sequence joins TRBV24-1 and TRBJ2-5, with 9 nucleotides matching TRBD2. The CDR3 has 15 amino acids. After removal of 3 bases from V and 4 bases from J, the junction contained 5 bases not matched to a gene. Germline V gene sequence: CDR1 KGHDR, CDR2 SFDVKD. The CDR3 DNA follows: TGTGCCACCAGTGATCCCTTTAGCGGGGGAGAGACCCAGTACTTC. It codes for CATSDPFSGGETQYF.

This clonotype came up a few times. As DNA, the CDR3 is TGTGCCAGCAGCTTAGTTGTATTCGGCTCCTACGAGCAGTACTTC. It codes for CASSLVVFGSYEQYF. The chain links TRBV7-2 to TRBJ2-7; D ambiguous. There are 15 residues in the CDR3. V was clipped by 1 base and J by 0 bases, with 10 bases between them. CDR1 SGHTA and CDR2 FQGNSA come from the germline V gene.

This clonotype was seen at least ten times. The CDR3: CASSTTRDSWKLFF. Written as DNA, the CDR3 is TGTGCCAGCAGCACAACTCGAGACAGTTGGAAACTGTTTTTT. The chain recombines TRBV11-2 with TRBJ1-4, with D perhaps matching TRBD1 (5 bases). Trimming pared 5 bases from V and 11 bases from J, leaving 18 bases between. The CDR3 has 14 residues. In germline, CDR1 is SGHAT, CDR2 FQNNGV.

This clonotype has just a few counts. The V call is TRBV7-9, the J call TRBJ1-5, with 7 bases that match TRBD1. The CDR3 has 14 residues. The V and J ends lost 4 bases and 9 bases, in that order; junction bases with no gene match: 9. In germline, CDR1 is SEHNR, CDR2 FQNEAQ (reference sequence). CDR3 region: CASSSGQAAGPQHF. The CDR3, as DNA: TGTGCCAGCAGCTCCGGACAGGCGGCGGGGCCCCAGCATTTT.

The chain joins TRBV9 to TRBJ1-1; D is unresolved. CDR1 and CDR2 from the germline V gene are SGDLS and YYNGEE. The CDR3 runs 14 residues. The V and J ends lost 0 bases and 5 bases respectively, with 11 bases between them. Here the CDR3 reads CASSVGRPGTEAFF. The CDR3 coding sequence is TGTGCCAGCAGCGTAGGCAGGCCGGGAACTGAAGCTTTCTTT. Full variable domain (outside the CDR3, taken from reference TRBV9 and TRBJ1-1): DSGVTQTPKHLITATGQRVTLRCSPRSGDLSVYWYQQSLDQGLQFLIQYYNGEERAKGNILERFSAQQFPDLHSELNLSSLELGDSALYFCASSVGRPGTEAFFGQGTRLTVV.

This clonotype has only a few counts. This chain connects TRBV20-1 to TRBJ1-5; weak D call: TRBD1 (5 bases). Germline CDR1 is DFQATT and CDR2 is SNEGSKA (reference sequence). The V gene lost 4 bases and the J gene lost 0 bases, with 10 bases spanning the gap. The CDR3 spans 14 residues. The CDR3 nucleotides read TGCAGTGCTAAGGACAATTATAGCAATCAGCCCCAGCATTTT. It encodes CSAKDNYSNQPQHF.

This clonotype was seen more than once but under ten times. The V call is TRBV7-2, the J call TRBJ1-5; D unclear. Deletions cut 1 base from V and 7 bases from J, with 5 bases between. The CDR3 consists of 12 residues. Germline assignment: CDR1 SGHTA and CDR2 FQGNSA. CDR3: CASSLERQPQHF. In nucleotides, the CDR3 is TGTGCCAGCAGCTTAGAACGACAGCCCCAGCATTTT.

The rearrangement joins TRBV28 to TRBJ1-6; TRBD1 matches at 9 bases. Unmatched junction bases numbered 11, after V lost 10 bases and J lost 7 bases. Germline V gene data show CDR1 as MDHEN and CDR2 as SYDVKM. The CDR3 contains 15 residues. The CDR3 nucleotides are TGTGCCACCGACTCCGCTGGGACAGGGAATTCACCCCTCCACTTT. Its protein product is CATDSAGTGNSPLHF.

There are a few counts of this clonotype. This chain links TRBV27 with TRBJ2-3, with a possible D match to TRBD2 (6 bases). The CDR3 consists of 15 residues. Germline values: CDR1 MNHEY, CDR2 SMNVEV (reference sequence). V was cut by 3 bases and J by 4 bases, with 14 bases left in between. The CDR3, as DNA: TGTGCCAGCAGTTTTCTGGGGGGACGGGCAGATACGCAGTATTTT. Protein sequence: CASSFLGGRADTQYF.

The V gene is TRBV29-1, the J gene TRBJ2-3; D may be TRBD1 (5 bases). Germline V gene sequence: CDR1 SQVTM, CDR2 ANQGSEA. The CDR3 sequence is 13 residues long. The V end lost 5 bases, the J end lost 5 bases, and 14 bases lay between the germline ends. CDR3 coding DNA: TGCAGCGTTCCCAGGCAGGGTGAAGATACGCAGTATTTT. The encoded protein is CSVPRQGEDTQYF.

This clonotype occurred many times. The genes are TRBV5-1 and TRBJ1-5; D remains ambiguous. The CDR3 spans 14 residues. The V end was cut by 0 bases, the J end by 3 bases, with 7 bases between. Germline lookup yields CDR1 SGHRS and CDR2 YFSETQ. The chain's CDR3 is CASSLEKDNQPQHF. CDR3 in DNA: TGCGCCAGCAGCTTGGAAAAGGACAATCAGCCCCAGCATTTT.

J is TRBJ1-5 and V is TRBV19; D remains unclear. Deletions cut 3 bases from V and 6 bases from J, with 9 bases between. The CDR3 has 13 residues. Germline CDR1 and CDR2: LNHDA and SQIVND (reference sequence). The CDR3 reads CASSIPSVQPQHF. The CDR3, as DNA: TGTGCCAGTAGTATCCCCAGTGTTCAGCCCCAGCATTTT.

Many counts were recorded for this clonotype. The rearrangement uses TRBV27 and TRBJ1-1, with D possibly matching TRBD1 (6 bases). Trimming shortened V by 1 base and J by 1 base, and 13 bases separated the two germline ends. Germline-derived CDR1 and CDR2 are MNHEY and SMNVEV (reference sequence). The CDR3 runs to 16 residues. Here the CDR3 DNA reads TGTGCCAGCAGTTTATACAGGGCGCGGGGGAACACTGAAGCTTTCTTT. Protein sequence: CASSLYRARGNTEAFF.

The rearrangement joins TRBV20-1 to TRBJ1-2; D is undetermined. This CDR3 region has 12 residues. V was clipped by 3 bases and J by 7 bases, with 12 bases between them. In germline, CDR1 is DFQATT, CDR2 SNEGSKA (reference sequence). CDR3 amino acids: CSARDVGSGYTF. The CDR3 region has the DNA TGCAGTGCTAGGGACGTTGGGTCTGGCTACACCTTC.

The chain is built from TRBV11-1 and TRBJ1-5, with D possibly matching TRBD1 (6 bases). Per germline, CDR1 SGHAT and CDR2 FQDESV (reference sequence). CDR3 length equals 17 residues. The V end was cut by 5 bases, the J end by 0 bases, with 17 bases between. The CDR3 region has the DNA TGTGCCAGCAGCCAAGCGGGACAAGGCTATAGCAATCAGCCCCAGCATTTT. Its translation is CASSQAGQGYSNQPQHF.